These T cell receptor beta chains were read from a single sample in a study of blood T cell repertoires in COVID-19. The repertoire was sequenced with immunoSEQ multiplex PCR; TCRdb's copy has only in-frame clones and lacks some. The sample includes 30,000 to 50,000 clones, approximately 93% of them seen just once. The sample consisted of peripheral blood. The origin of the receptors is a human donor with active COVID-19. The donor label of this sample is uncertain. CDR3s include the opening cysteine and the closing phenylalanine or tryptophan. D genes are given only for firm matches. Not every row has a clone size; where given, it reads once, few, many or a size class.

v_gene: TRBV28; d_gene: .; j_gene: TRBJ1-5; abundance: once; CDR3aa: CASRHEGGGNQPQHF; CDR3nt: TGTGCCAGCAGACATGAGGGGGGGGGCAATCAGCCCCAGCATTTT
v_gene: TRBV5-1; d_gene: .; j_gene: TRBJ1-2; abundance: .; CDR3aa: CASSLGDTQGYGYTF; CDR3nt: TGCGCCAGCAGCTTGGGGGACACCCAAGGGTATGGCTACACCTTC
v_gene: TRBV5-1; d_gene: .; j_gene: TRBJ2-3; abundance: .; CDR3aa: CASRSGHSTDTQYF; CDR3nt: TGCGCCAGCAGATCGGGACACTCCACAGATACGCAGTATTTT
v_gene: TRBV7-2; d_gene: TRBD1; j_gene: TRBJ2-7; abundance: once; CDR3aa: CASSVDRGKSFDEQYF; CDR3nt: TGTGCCAGCAGCGTAGACAGGGGCAAGAGTTTTGACGAGCAGTACTTC
v_gene: TRBV28; d_gene: .; j_gene: TRBJ2-7; abundance: once; CDR3aa: CASSYGGVSLTYEQYF; CDR3nt: TGTGCCAGCAGTTACGGCGGAGTTTCCCTAACCTACGAGCAGTACTTC
v_gene: TRBV2; d_gene: TRBD2; j_gene: TRBJ2-3; abundance: .; CDR3aa: CAGAGRLAKDTQYF; CDR3nt: TGTGCCGGGGCCGGTCGACTAGCGAAAGATACGCAGTATTTT
v_gene: TRBV18; d_gene: TRBD1; j_gene: TRBJ1-1; abundance: .; CDR3aa: CASSSTGPGNTEAFF; CDR3nt: TGTGCCAGCTCATCGACAGGGCCGGGGAACACTGAAGCTTTCTTT
v_gene: TRBV28; d_gene: .; j_gene: TRBJ2-7; abundance: .; CDR3aa: CASRLLLSYEQYF; CDR3nt: TGTGCCAGCAGGTTACTACTTTCCTACGAGCAGTACTTC
v_gene: TRBV7-8; d_gene: .; j_gene: TRBJ1-1; abundance: .; CDR3aa: CASSLGRMSTEAFF; CDR3nt: TGTGCCAGCAGCTTGGGCAGGATGAGCACTGAAGCTTTCTTT
v_gene: TRBV2; d_gene: TRBD2; j_gene: TRBJ2-3; abundance: .; CDR3aa: CASSVAGLTDTQYF; CDR3nt: TGTGCCAGCAGTGTAGCGGGGCTCACAGATACGCAGTATTTT
v_gene: TRBV4-3; d_gene: TRBD1; j_gene: TRBJ1-2; abundance: .; CDR3aa: CASSQQTGADYGYTF; CDR3nt: TGCGCCAGCAGCCAACAGACAGGGGCGGACTATGGCTACACCTTC
v_gene: TRBV5-6; d_gene: .; j_gene: TRBJ2-2; abundance: .; CDR3aa: CASSLPYTGELFF; CDR3nt: TGTGCCAGCAGCTTGCCCTACACCGGGGAGCTGTTTTTT
v_gene: TRBV7-9; d_gene: TRBD1; j_gene: TRBJ1-6; abundance: .; CDR3aa: CASSLGGQGRSPLHF; CDR3nt: TGTGCCAGCAGCTTAGGGGGACAGGGTCGGTCACCCCTCCACTTT
v_gene: TRBV18; d_gene: .; j_gene: TRBJ1-5; abundance: .; CDR3aa: CASSDGGGNQPQHF; CDR3nt: TGTGCCAGCTCAGATGGTGGAGGCAATCAGCCCCAGCATTTT
v_gene: TRBV4-2; d_gene: TRBD2; j_gene: TRBJ2-5; abundance: .; CDR3aa: CASSQDPPGLGETQYF; CDR3nt: TGTGCCAGCAGCCAAGATCCTCCGGGACTAGGTGAGACCCAGTACTTC
v_gene: TRBV7-9; d_gene: .; j_gene: TRBJ2-4; abundance: once; CDR3aa: CASRGPGEKNIQYF; CDR3nt: TGTGCCAGCAGAGGTCCGGGAGAGAAAAACATTCAGTACTTC
v_gene: TRBV3-1/TRBV3-2; d_gene: TRBD2; j_gene: TRBJ2-2; abundance: .; CDR3aa: CASSRWVSSGDRWGKTNTGELFF; CDR3nt: TGTGCCAGCAGCCGATGGGTCTCTAGCGGGGATCGGTGGGGGAAAACGAACACCGGGGAGCTGTTTTTT
v_gene: TRBV7-6; d_gene: .; j_gene: TRBJ2-5; abundance: .; CDR3aa: CASSSFRLVKDQETQYF; CDR3nt: TGTGCCAGCAGCTCATTCCGACTAGTTAAGGACCAAGAGACCCAGTACTTC
v_gene: TRBV24-1; d_gene: TRBD2; j_gene: TRBJ2-1; abundance: .; CDR3aa: CATSDLRSGSYNEQFF; CDR3nt: TGTGCCACCAGTGATTTGCGTAGCGGGAGCTACAATGAGCAGTTCTTC
v_gene: TRBV5-6; d_gene: .; j_gene: TRBJ1-2; abundance: .; CDR3aa: CASNTILGSGNDGYGYTF; CDR3nt: TGTGCCAGCAACACCATCCTCGGGTCCGGGAATGATGGCTATGGCTACACCTTC
v_gene: TRBV19; d_gene: TRBD1; j_gene: TRBJ1-4; abundance: once; CDR3aa: CASSPRTGGNEKLFF; CDR3nt: TGTGCCAGTAGTCCACGGACAGGGGGCAATGAAAAACTGTTTTTT
v_gene: TRBV3-1/TRBV3-2; d_gene: .; j_gene: TRBJ2-3; abundance: .; CDR3aa: CASSTLDADTQYF; CDR3nt: TGTGCCAGCAGCACACTAGACGCAGATACGCAGTATTTT
v_gene: TRBV6-5; d_gene: TRBD2; j_gene: TRBJ2-5; abundance: .; CDR3aa: CASSLGLAGVLETQYF; CDR3nt: TGTGCCAGCAGTTTGGGACTAGCGGGAGTTTTGGAGACCCAGTACTTC
v_gene: TRBV18; d_gene: .; j_gene: TRBJ1-4; abundance: .; CDR3aa: CASSASREKLFF; CDR3nt: TGTGCCAGCTCAGCTTCTCGGGAAAAACTGTTTTTT
v_gene: TRBV9; d_gene: .; j_gene: TRBJ2-1; abundance: .; CDR3aa: CASSPASEQFF; CDR3nt: TGTGCCAGCAGCCCCGCTAGTGAGCAGTTCTTC
v_gene: TRBV15; d_gene: .; j_gene: TRBJ1-1; abundance: .; CDR3aa: CATSRDRVRRTEAFF; CDR3nt: TGTGCCACCAGCAGAGATAGAGTGCGGCGGACTGAAGCTTTCTTT
v_gene: TRBV27; d_gene: .; j_gene: TRBJ1-2; abundance: .; CDR3aa: CASSTGGSNYGYTF; CDR3nt: TGTGCCAGCAGCACGGGGGGGAGTAACTATGGCTACACCTTC
v_gene: TRBV6-4; d_gene: TRBD2; j_gene: TRBJ2-3; abundance: .; CDR3aa: CASSVGTSGEDTQYF; CDR3nt: TGTGCCAGCAGTGTTGGGACTAGCGGGGAGGATACGCAGTATTTT
v_gene: TRBV5-1; d_gene: TRBD2; j_gene: TRBJ2-2; abundance: .; CDR3aa: CASSPIAGANTGELFF; CDR3nt: TGCGCCAGCAGCCCGATAGCGGGGGCGAACACCGGGGAGCTGTTTTTT
v_gene: TRBV15; d_gene: TRBD1; j_gene: TRBJ2-1; abundance: .; CDR3aa: CATSSIKGTGAVNEQFF; CDR3nt: TGTGCCACCAGCAGTATCAAGGGGACAGGGGCGGTCAATGAGCAGTTCTTC
v_gene: TRBV29-1; d_gene: .; j_gene: TRBJ2-1; abundance: .; CDR3aa: CSVEYDSNEQFF; CDR3nt: TGCAGCGTTGAATACGATAGCAATGAGCAGTTCTTC
v_gene: TRBV9; d_gene: TRBD2; j_gene: TRBJ2-5; abundance: .; CDR3aa: CASSVAPRTRGISETQYF; CDR3nt: TGTGCCAGCAGCGTAGCCCCAAGGACGCGGGGGATTTCAGAGACCCAGTACTTC
v_gene: TRBV2; d_gene: TRBD1; j_gene: TRBJ1-1; abundance: .; CDR3aa: CATKTGEHTEAFF; CDR3nt: TGTGCCACCAAAACAGGGGAACACACTGAAGCTTTCTTT